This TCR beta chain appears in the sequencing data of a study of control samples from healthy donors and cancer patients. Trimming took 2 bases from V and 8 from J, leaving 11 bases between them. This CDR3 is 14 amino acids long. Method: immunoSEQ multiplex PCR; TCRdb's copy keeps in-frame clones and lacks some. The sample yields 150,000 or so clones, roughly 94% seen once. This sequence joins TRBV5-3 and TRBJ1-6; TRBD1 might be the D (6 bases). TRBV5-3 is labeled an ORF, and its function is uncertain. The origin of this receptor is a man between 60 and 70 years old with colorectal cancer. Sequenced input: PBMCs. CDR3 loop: CARSLRAGDSPLHF. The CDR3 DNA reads TGTGCCAGAAGCTTACGGGCAGGGGATTCACCCCTCCACTTT.